The 2 T cell receptor beta chains below were found in one sample sequenced in a study of beta chain features in type 1 diabetes. Reverse transcribing all isolated RNA meant expressed TCRB transcripts were sequenced. Measured with immunoSEQ multiplex PCR; TCRdb has only the in-frame clones, and not every one. The sample contains approximately 730,000 clones, roughly an eighth of which appear only once. Whole-study findings and limits: The study found moderately but significantly shorter TCRB CDR3s in all four CD4+ subsets of Type 1 diabetes patients.

For these receptors, no antigen is known. Specimen: naive CD4+ T cells from blood. Every receptor here comes from a man between 18 and 35 years old with type 1 diabetes.

Regarding this clone: Other DNA variants within this sample encode the same CDR3. This chain links TRBV30 with TRBJ1-3; D is unresolved. The CDR3 runs to 14 residues. Trimming removed 0 bases from V and 0 bases from J, with 6 bases in between. Germline CDR1 and CDR2: GTSNPN and SVGIG (reference sequence). The CDR3 region is CAWSVGLSGNTIYF. The CDR3 nucleotides read TGTGCCTGGAGTGTAGGGCTCTCTGGAAACACCATATATTTT.

The chain links TRBV5-1 to TRBJ2-7, with D possibly being TRBD1 or TRBD2 (5 bases each). Germline loops: CDR1 SGHRS, CDR2 YFSETQ. The V end was cut by 0 bases, the J end by 2 bases, with 9 bases between. The CDR3 runs 14 residues. The CDR3 sequence: CASSLGDGPYEQYF. CDR3 DNA sequence: TGCGCCAGCAGCTTGGGGGACGGGCCCTACGAGCAGTACTTC.